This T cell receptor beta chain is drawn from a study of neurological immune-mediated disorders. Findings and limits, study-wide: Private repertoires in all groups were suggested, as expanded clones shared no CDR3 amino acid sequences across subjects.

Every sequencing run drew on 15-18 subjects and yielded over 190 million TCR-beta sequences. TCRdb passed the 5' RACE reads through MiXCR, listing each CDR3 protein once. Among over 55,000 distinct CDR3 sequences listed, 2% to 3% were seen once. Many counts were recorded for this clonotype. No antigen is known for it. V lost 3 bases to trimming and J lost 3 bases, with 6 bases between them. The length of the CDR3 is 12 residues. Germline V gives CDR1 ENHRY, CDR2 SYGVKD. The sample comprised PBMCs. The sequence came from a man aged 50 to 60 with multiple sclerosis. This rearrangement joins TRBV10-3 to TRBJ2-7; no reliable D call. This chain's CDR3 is CAISENGYEQYF. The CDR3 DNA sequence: TGTGCCATCAGTGAAAACGGCTACGAGCAGTACTTC.